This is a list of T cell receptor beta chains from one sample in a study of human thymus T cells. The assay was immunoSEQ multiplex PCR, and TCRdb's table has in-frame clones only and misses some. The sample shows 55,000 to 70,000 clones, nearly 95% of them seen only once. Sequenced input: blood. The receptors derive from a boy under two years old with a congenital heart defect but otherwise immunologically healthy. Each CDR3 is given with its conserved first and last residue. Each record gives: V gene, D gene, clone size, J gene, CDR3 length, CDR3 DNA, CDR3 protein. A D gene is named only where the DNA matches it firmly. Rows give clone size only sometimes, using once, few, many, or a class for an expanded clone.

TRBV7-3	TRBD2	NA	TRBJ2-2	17	TGTGCCAGCAGCTTAGAGCCTAGCGGGGGCCCAACCGGGGAGCTGTTTTTT	CASSLEPSGGPTGELFF
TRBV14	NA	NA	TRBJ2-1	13	TGTGCCAGCAGCCAGGACTCCTACAATGAGCAGTTCTTC	CASSQDSYNEQFF
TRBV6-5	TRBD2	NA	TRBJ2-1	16	TGTGCCAGCAGTTCGCCTTCTAGCGGGAGATGGGATGAGCAGTTCTTC	CASSSPSSGRWDEQFF
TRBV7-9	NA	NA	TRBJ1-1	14	TGTGCCAGCAGCTCGGGGGCAGGGAGGACTGAAGCTTTCTTT	CASSSGAGRTEAFF
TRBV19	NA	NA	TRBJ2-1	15	TGTGCCAGTAGTATACTCGGGGGCTCCTACAATGAGCAGTTCTTC	CASSILGGSYNEQFF
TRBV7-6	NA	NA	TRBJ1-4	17	TGTGCCAGCAGCTTCGTGGTGGGGGGCCGGGGTAATGAAAAACTGTTTTTT	CASSFVVGGRGNEKLFF
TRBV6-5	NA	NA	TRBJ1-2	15	TGTGCCAGCATTTCTCCGGGGGCGGGGAACTATGGCTACACCTTC	CASISPGAGNYGYTF
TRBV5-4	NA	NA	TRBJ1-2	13	TGTGCCAGCAGCCGGTTCCCTGGAAATGGCTACACCTTC	CASSRFPGNGYTF
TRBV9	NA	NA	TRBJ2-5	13	TGTGCCAGCAGCGTAGGAGGGGAAGAGACCCAGTACTTC	CASSVGGEETQYF
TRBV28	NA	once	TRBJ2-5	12	TGTGCCAGCGGACGTCTCCAAGAGACCCAGTACTTC	CASGRLQETQYF
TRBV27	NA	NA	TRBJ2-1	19	TGTGCCAGCAGTTTATATAGGAACGGACGGGTGAGCTCCTACAATGAGCAGTTCTTC	CASSLYRNGRVSSYNEQFF
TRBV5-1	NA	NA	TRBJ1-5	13	TGCGCCAGCAGCCAGGAGCTAGGTCAGCCCCAGCATTTT	CASSQELGQPQHF
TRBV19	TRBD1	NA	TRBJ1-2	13	TGTGCCAGTACCCCCGGGACAGTCTATGGCTACACCTTC	CASTPGTVYGYTF
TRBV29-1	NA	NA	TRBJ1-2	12	TGCAGCGTTAGGGGGGCTAACTATGGCTACACCTTC	CSVRGANYGYTF
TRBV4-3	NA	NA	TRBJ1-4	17	TGCGCCAGCAGCCAAGACCGACTCGCCGCAACTAATGAAAAACTGTTTTTT	CASSQDRLAATNEKLFF
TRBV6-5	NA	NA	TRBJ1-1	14	TGTGCCAGCAGCAGCCCAGGAATGAACACTGAAGCTTTCTTT	CASSSPGMNTEAFF
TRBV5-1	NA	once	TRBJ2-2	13	TGCGCCAGCAGACCGGGTGGCACCGGGGAGCTGTTTTTT	CASRPGGTGELFF
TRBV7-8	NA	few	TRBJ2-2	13	TGTGCCAGCAGCATAGGGTCCGGCGGGGAGCTGTTTTTT	CASSIGSGGELFF
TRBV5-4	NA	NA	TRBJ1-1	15	TGTGCCAGCAGCTTGGCCATGGGGGGGAACACTGAAGCTTTCTTT	CASSLAMGGNTEAFF
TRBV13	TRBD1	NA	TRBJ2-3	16	TGTGCCAGCAGCCCAACAGGGGGGCCACTCACAGATACGCAGTATTTT	CASSPTGGPLTDTQYF
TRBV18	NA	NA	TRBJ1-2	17	TGTGCCAGCTCACCACAGAGGACACCTTATCCTGCTTATGGCTACACCTTC	CASSPQRTPYPAYGYTF
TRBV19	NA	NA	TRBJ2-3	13	TGTGCCAGTAAACGGGACTCCACAGATACGCAGTATTTT	CASKRDSTDTQYF
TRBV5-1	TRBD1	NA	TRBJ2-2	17	TGCGCCAGCAGCCTACCTATACAGGGGCGCACCACCGGGGAGCTGTTTTTT	CASSLPIQGRTTGELFF
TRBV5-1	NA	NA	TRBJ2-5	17	TGCGCCAGCAGCCCCGGGACCCTTCGAGATGGGGGCGGGACCCAGTACTTC	CASSPGTLRDGGGTQYF
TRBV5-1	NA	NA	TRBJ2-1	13	TGCGCCAGCAAGGACAGCTCCTACAATGAGCAGTTCTTC	CASKDSSYNEQFF
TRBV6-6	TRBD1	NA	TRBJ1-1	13	TGTGCCAGCAGTTACGGGAGGGGGCTAAGAGCTTTCTTT	CASSYGRGLRAFF
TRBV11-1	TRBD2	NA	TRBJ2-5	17	TGTGCCAGCAGCCGAGGGACTAGCGGGGGGTACCAAGAGACCCAGTACTTC	CASSRGTSGGYQETQYF
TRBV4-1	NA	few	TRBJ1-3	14	TGCGCCAGCAGCCAAGGACACTCTGGAAACACCATATATTTT	CASSQGHSGNTIYF
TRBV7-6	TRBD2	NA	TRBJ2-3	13	TGTGCCAGCCGACTAGCGCTCACAGATACGCAGTATTTT	CASRLALTDTQYF
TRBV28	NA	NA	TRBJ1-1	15	TGTGCCAGCAGTTTATTTTTCGCGGGGTCGGCTGAAGCTTTCTTT	CASSLFFAGSAEAFF
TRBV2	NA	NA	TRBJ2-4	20	TGTGCCAGCAGTGAAGCGCTTACAGGGAAGGGTTTATTAGCCAAAAACATTCAGTACTTC	CASSEALTGKGLLAKNIQYF
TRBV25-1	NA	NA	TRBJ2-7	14	TGTGCCAGTCCACCGGGACCCTTTACCTACGAGCAGTACTTC	CASPPGPFTYEQYF
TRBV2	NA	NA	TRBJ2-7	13	TGTGCCAGCAGCCCCGCGAGAGGGTACGAGCAGTACTTC	CASSPARGYEQYF
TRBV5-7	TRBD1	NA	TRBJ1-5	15	TGTGCCAGCAGCTTAAAGTCACAGGGGAATCAGCCCCAGCATTTT	CASSLKSQGNQPQHF
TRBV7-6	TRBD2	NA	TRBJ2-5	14	TGTGCCAGCAGCGGACTAGCGGGGCAAGAGACCCAGTACTTC	CASSGLAGQETQYF
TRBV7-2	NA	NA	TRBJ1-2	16	TGTGCCAGCAGCTCTAGGTCGGGACGGACTAACTATGGCTACACCTTC	CASSSRSGRTNYGYTF
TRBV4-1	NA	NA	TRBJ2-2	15	TGCGCCAGCAGCCAAGTTTCGACAGGCACCGGGGAGCTGTTTTTT	CASSQVSTGTGELFF
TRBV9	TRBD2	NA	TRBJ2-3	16	TGTGCCAGCAGCCCCCCTAGCGGGAGCGACACAGATACGCAGTATTTT	CASSPPSGSDTDTQYF
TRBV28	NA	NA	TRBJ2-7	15	TGTGCCAGCAGTCCCCCGACGATTTTCTCCTACGAGCAGTACTTC	CASSPPTIFSYEQYF
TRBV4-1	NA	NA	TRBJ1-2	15	TGCGCCAGCAGCCAAGTGGCCCCAGGGAACTATGGCTACACCTTC	CASSQVAPGNYGYTF
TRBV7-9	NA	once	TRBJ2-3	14	TGTGCCAGCAGCTTAGCGCGAAGGGGAGATACGCAGTATTTT	CASSLARRGDTQYF
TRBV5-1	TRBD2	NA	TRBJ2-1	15	TGCGCCAGCAGCCTTAGCGGGAGAAGGGACAATGAGCAGTTCTTC	CASSLSGRRDNEQFF
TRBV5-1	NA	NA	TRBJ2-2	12	TGCGCCAGCAGCTTGAATCACGGGGAGCTGTTTTTT	CASSLNHGELFF
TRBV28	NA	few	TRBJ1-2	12	TGTGCCAGCAGTTTACAGGCCTATGGCTACACCTTC	CASSLQAYGYTF
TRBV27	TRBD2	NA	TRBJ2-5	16	TGTGCCAGCAGGATCTTAGCGGGAGGGCCACAAGAGACCCAGTACTTC	CASRILAGGPQETQYF
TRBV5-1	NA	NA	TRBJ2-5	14	TGCGCCAGCAGCTTGGCCTGGCAGCAAGAGACCCAGTACTTC	CASSLAWQQETQYF
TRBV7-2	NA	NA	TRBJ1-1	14	TGTGCCAGCAGCTTAGAAGTGATGGGTACTGAAGCTTTCTTT	CASSLEVMGTEAFF
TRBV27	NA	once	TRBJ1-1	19	TGTGCCAGCAGTTTATCGACGGGAGTGCTCGGGGGTCTCGACACTGAAGCTTTCTTT	CASSLSTGVLGGLDTEAFF
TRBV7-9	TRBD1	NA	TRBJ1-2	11	TGTGCCAGCAGCTGGACAGGGGGCTACACCTTC	CASSWTGGYTF
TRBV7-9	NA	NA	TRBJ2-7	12	TGTGCCAGCAGCTTAATGAACTACGAGCAGTACTTC	CASSLMNYEQYF
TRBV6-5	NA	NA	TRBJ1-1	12	TGTGCCAGCAGTTACGTACAGGGTGAAGCTTTCTTT	CASSYVQGEAFF
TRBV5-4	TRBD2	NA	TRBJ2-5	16	TGTGCCAGCAGCTCGCTCGGGGGGGTGGAACAAGAGACCCAGTACTTC	CASSSLGGVEQETQYF